The 3 T cell receptor beta chains presented below share a single source sample, sequenced in a study of CD8+ T cells in alopecia areata. cDNA prepared by RNA extraction and subsequent reverse transcription served as the template for sequencing. Generated by immunoSEQ multiplex PCR, the TCRdb table keeps only in-frame clones and is missing some. The table has roughly 180,000 clones, 53% seen once; the top ten hold 11%. Treatment meaning: oral pan-JAK inhibitor, 5-10 mg twice daily. Material: CD8+ T cells sorted from blood, obtained at week 24, from a patient treated with tofacitinib. The receptors here all came from a human donor with alopecia areata.

This chain links TRBV5-6 with TRBJ2-1; D uncertain. Germline V gene sequence: CDR1 SGHDT, CDR2 YYEEEE. The CDR3 runs to 17 residues. Trimming removed 0 bases from V and 3 bases from J, with 16 bases in between. The CDR3 DNA reads TGTGCCAGCAGCTTGGAAATGGTACAGCCGCTCTACAATGAGCAGTTCTTC. Amino acids: CASSLEMVQPLYNEQFF.

The chain links TRBV30 to TRBJ2-1; D is tentatively TRBD1 or TRBD2 (6 bases each). The germline V gene encodes CDR1 GTSNPN and CDR2 SVGIG (reference sequence). V gave up 8 bases and J gave up 2 bases, with 16 bases separating them. This CDR3 comprises 14 residues. In DNA form, the CDR3 reads TGTGCCGGAAGGGTGGGGGGCCCCTACAATGAGCAGTTCTTC. It yields the protein CAGRVGGPYNEQFF.

The genes are TRBV29-1 and TRBJ1-2; tentatively, D is TRBD1 (5 bases). Trimming left V 3 bases short and J 5 bases short, with 13 bases between. This CDR3 is 13 amino acids long. Germline CDR1 and CDR2: SQVTM and ANQGSEA. The chain's CDR3 is CSVEGTVMYGYTF. The CDR3 coding sequence is TGCAGCGTTGAGGGGACGGTTATGTATGGCTACACCTTC.